A single sample is the source of the 13 T cell receptor beta chains below, sequenced in a study of T cell repertoires in cytomegalovirus infection. TCRdb re-called the reads through MiXCR, storing one row per CDR3 protein. The top ten clones hold just under 45% of a sample with approximately 470,000 distinct CDR3 sequences, roughly 43% of them seen once. These receptors are not linked to any known antigen. The sequencing used cultured PBMCs, collected from culture after CMV antigen stimulation. The receptors originated from a human donor in good health (CMV status not recorded). Some clones in this sample may be carry-over from other donors' samples.

This chain links TRBV6-8 with TRBJ2-1, with 9 positions matching TRBD1. This CDR3 region has 13 residues. Germline trimming cut 7 bases from V and 6 bases from J; bases unmatched to any gene: 4. CDR1 is MNHGY, CDR2 SAAAGT, per germline. In nucleotides, the CDR3 is TGTGCCAGCATGGGACAGGGTGGCAATGAGCAGTTCTTC. It codes for CASMGQGGNEQFF.

This clonotype was seen more than once but under ten times. This chain links TRBV6-2 or TRBV6-3 with TRBJ2-7, with D possibly matching TRBD1 (6 bases). Germline-derived CDR1 and CDR2 are MNHEY and SVGEGT. The V gene lost 0 bases and the J gene lost 5 bases, with 14 bases spanning the gap. The CDR3 loop spans 15 amino acids. The CDR3 loop is CASSYSTGFGDEQYF. The CDR3 DNA follows: TGTGCCAGCAGTTACTCTACAGGGTTTGGCGACGAGCAGTACTTC.

The gene calls are TRBV7-2 and TRBJ1-1, with D hard to call. The CDR3 is 15 amino acids. V was pared by 5 bases and J by 1 base, with 14 bases between. Germline CDR1 SGHTA, CDR2 FQGNSA. CDR3 coding DNA: TGTGCCAGCAGCCCCAAAGGCAGGACGAACACTGAAGCTTTCTTT. This translates into CASSPKGRTNTEAFF.

The chain is built from TRBV18 and TRBJ2-1; the D is unclear. The CDR3 is 16 amino acids. Trimming pared 0 bases from V and 3 bases from J, leaving 12 bases between. Germline lookup yields CDR1 KGHSH and CDR2 LQKENI. The CDR3 nucleotides are TGTGCCAGCTCACCACCGGGCAGCAACCGCTACAATGAGCAGTTCTTC. It translates to CASSPPGSNRYNEQFF. The full variable domain, rest sourced from reference TRBV18 and TRBJ2-1, is NAGVMQNPRHLVRRRGQEARLRCSPMKGHSHVYWYRQLPEEGLKFMVYLQKENIIDESGMPKERFSAEFPKEGPSILRIQQVVRGDSAAYFCASSPPGSNRYNEQFFGPGTRLTVL.

This clonotype was counted a few times. The chain carries TRBV7-2 and TRBJ2-7, with TRBD1 identical over 9 bases. CDR1 SGHTA and CDR2 FQGNSA come from the germline V gene. The V segment lost 3 bases and the J segment 7 bases; nucleotides outside the gene matches: 10. The CDR3 contains 15 residues. The CDR3 reads CASSLQTGGEREQYF. DNA for the CDR3: TGTGCCAGCAGCTTGCAGACAGGGGGGGAGAGAGAGCAGTACTTC.

The sample holds a few counts of this clonotype. The V and J genes are TRBV6-1 and TRBJ1-3; 9 bases are shared with TRBD1. CDR1 is MNHNS, CDR2 SASEGT, per germline. J lost 0 bases, V lost 6 bases, and 6 bases had no gene match. The CDR3 runs to 16 residues. The DNA of the CDR3 is TGTGCCAGCAGCCGGACAGGGGACCTCTCTGGAAACACCATATATTTT. Its protein product is CASSRTGDLSGNTIYF.

This clonotype was counted once. This chain uses TRBV7-9 with TRBJ2-7; D may be TRBD2 (5 bases). CDR3 size: 13 residues. V was cut by 5 bases and J by 6 bases, with 14 bases left in between. Germline-derived CDR1 and CDR2 are SEHNR and FQNEAQ (reference sequence). CDR3 in amino acids: CASSPPLGFEQYF. For the CDR3, the DNA is TGTGCCAGCAGCCCGCCACTAGGTTTCGAGCAGTACTTC.

For the CDR3, the DNA is TGTGCCAGCAGCTTAGCGGTTTCGGGAGATCGGTACTTC. Protein sequence: CASSLAVSGDRYF. The chain couples TRBV7-9 to TRBJ2-7; D is possibly TRBD2 (6 bases). Per germline, CDR1 SEHNR and CDR2 FQNEAQ (reference sequence). Trimming removed 0 bases at V and 12 bases at J, with 15 bases between. The CDR3 has 13 amino acids.

The table lists this clonotype with a count of one. V is TRBV4-2 and J is TRBJ2-3, with D maybe TRBD2 (5 bases). Germline V gene data show CDR1 as LGHNA and CDR2 as YNFKEQ. The CDR3 loop spans 14 amino acids. Trimming took off 3 bases at V and 2 bases at J, with 9 bases between the two ends. The CDR3 sequence: CASSHPGSTDTQYF. CDR3 bases: TGTGCCAGCAGCCACCCGGGATCCACAGATACGCAGTATTTT.

The chain joins TRBV6-4 to TRBJ2-1; 11 bases fit TRBD2. The CDR3 is made up of 16 amino acids. J was trimmed by 10 bases and V by 6 bases; bases with no gene match: 14. Germline V gene lookup returns CDR1 MRHNA and CDR2 SNTAGT. CDR3 in amino acids: CASSQTGLAAVREQFF. The CDR3 DNA reads as TGTGCCAGCAGCCAAACGGGACTAGCGGCCGTGAGGGAGCAGTTCTTC.

The chain recombines TRBV7-2 with TRBJ2-1; the D is unclear. V was pared by 5 bases and J by 5 bases, with 19 bases between. The germline V gene has CDR1 SGHTA and CDR2 FQGNSA. The length of the CDR3 is 16 residues. CDR3: CASSPQAGRSHNEQFF. DNA of the CDR3: TGTGCCAGCAGCCCCCAGGCCGGCAGGTCTCACAATGAGCAGTTCTTC.

The rearrangement uses TRBV19 and TRBJ1-2; no clear D gene. Germline V gene lookup returns CDR1 LNHDA and CDR2 SQIVND (reference sequence). CDR3 length equals 12 residues. V was trimmed by 6 bases and J by 9 bases, leaving 14 bases between them. The CDR3 sequence is CASSPGPSSYTF. DNA for the CDR3: TGTGCCAGTAGCCCCGGGCCATCAAGCTACACCTTC.

This clonotype appeared a few times. The rearrangement uses TRBV18 and TRBJ2-7; D is unclear. Germline V lookup: CDR1 KGHSH, CDR2 LQKENI. The CDR3 extends over 12 amino acids. V gave up 2 bases and J gave up 4 bases, with 6 bases separating them. The CDR3 DNA follows: TGTGCCAGCTCACCATTTGGTTACGAGCAGTACTTC. This sequence encodes CASSPFGYEQYF.